The clone carrying this T cell receptor (beta chain) was seen a single time. The data are from a study of blood T cell repertoires in COVID-19. Study-level information: Both acute and convalescent COVID-19 samples were obtained from the United States, Italy and Spain. Sources were T cells, B-cell-depleted T cells, or PBMCs; the material itself was cDNA or gDNA.

Clones were read by immunoSEQ multiplex PCR, and TCRdb kept only the in-frame ones, dropping some. The sample carries 150,000 to 200,000 clones, approximately 83% recorded once. V was pared by 2 bases and J by 4 bases, with 14 bases between. CDR3 length: 15 residues. CDR1 LGHNT and CDR2 FRNRAP come from the germline V gene. The receptor comes from a human donor with active or convalescent COVID-19. The donor label of this sample is uncertain. Sample: peripheral blood. This chain links TRBV12-5 with TRBJ1-1, with D possibly matching TRBD1 (5 bases). Here the CDR3 DNA reads TGTGCTAGTGGTTTGATCACCGGAGGGGCCACTGAAGCTTTCTTT. This encodes CASGLITGGATEAFF.